A selection of T cell receptor beta chains follows, all from one sample in a study of blood T cell repertoires in COVID-19. Sequencing was performed with immunoSEQ multiplex PCR; in TCRdb, only in-frame clones are kept and a portion is missing. This table holds about 250,000 clones, about 90% found once. Sequencing used peripheral blood. The receptors derive from a man aged 80 or over with acute or convalescent COVID-19. Both conserved end residues are part of each CDR3. D genes are given only for firm matches. Some rows mark clone size as missing; the rest say once, few, many or name a class of expanded clone.

DNA	CDR3	D	V	J	size
TGTGCCAGCTCACAGAGACCGGGACAGGGAGAGACCCAGTACTTC	CASSQRPGQGETQYF	TRBD1	TRBV18	TRBJ2-5	-
TGTGCCAGCAGGGAGGGTCCGGGGCCCCAGCATTTT	CASREGPGPQHF	-	TRBV12-3/TRBV12-4	TRBJ1-5	few
TGTGCCAGCAGTTTATCCGGAACCGGGACAGAGTACGAGCAGTACTTC	CASSLSGTGTEYEQYF	TRBD1	TRBV28	TRBJ2-7	-
TGTGCCAGCAGCTTAGGAGTTACAGGTTCAGGTGAAAAACTGTTTTTT	CASSLGVTGSGEKLFF	-	TRBV7-2	TRBJ1-4	-
TGCGCCAGCAGCCAAGAACTTCGACTAGCGGGGGTAGATACGCAGTATTTT	CASSQELRLAGVDTQYF	TRBD2	TRBV4-3	TRBJ2-3	-
TGTGCCAGTAGGAGAACAGGGGGCCAGGGCAATCAGCCCCAGCATTTT	CASRRTGGQGNQPQHF	TRBD1	TRBV19	TRBJ1-5	-
TGTGCCAGCAGCTTAGATGAGGGGGACCGTTACAATGAGCAGTTCTTC	CASSLDEGDRYNEQFF	-	TRBV11-3	TRBJ2-1	-
TGTGCCGGCACCCCGGGACAGGTCTCTGGGGCCAACGTCCTGACTTTC	CAGTPGQVSGANVLTF	TRBD1	TRBV18	TRBJ2-6	-
TGTGCCAGCAGCAAAGTCGGGAATTCCTACGAGCAGTACTTC	CASSKVGNSYEQYF	-	TRBV5-4	TRBJ2-7	-
TGCGCCAGCAGCTTAGATGGGACAGGGTCAGATACGCAGTATTTT	CASSLDGTGSDTQYF	TRBD1	TRBV5-1	TRBJ2-3	-
TGTGCCAGCAGCCTTACAGGGGCCGGGGAGCTGTTTTTT	CASSLTGAGELFF	TRBD1	TRBV9	TRBJ2-2	-
TGTGCCAGCAGCCGAGGCAGCGGGGGGTCCGTCAATGAGCAGTTCTTC	CASSRGSGGSVNEQFF	TRBD2	TRBV2	TRBJ2-1	-
TGTGCCAGCAGCCAAGATCAGGCGGCAGGGGTTCTCTCTGGCTACACCTTC	CASSQDQAAGVLSGYTF	-	TRBV4-2	TRBJ1-2	-
TGTGCCAGCATCGGAAGGAGGCAGACCTCTGGAAACACCATATATTTT	CASIGRRQTSGNTIYF	-	TRBV21-1	TRBJ1-3	-
TGTGCCAGCAGCTTTGGACAGCTCCCCAACAGCGAAGCTTTCTTT	CASSFGQLPNSEAFF	-	TRBV5-8	TRBJ1-1	-
TGCGCCAGCAGCCAGGGTACAGGGACCCCTGAAGCTTTCTTT	CASSQGTGTPEAFF	-	TRBV4-3	TRBJ1-1	-
TGTGCCAGCTCACGAACTCACATAGGGGGGGAGGAAGCTTTCTTT	CASSRTHIGGEEAFF	-	TRBV18	TRBJ1-1	-
TGCAGCGTTGAAAGGGGACAGACCCAAGAGACCCAGTACTTC	CSVERGQTQETQYF	TRBD1	TRBV29-1	TRBJ2-5	-
TGTGCCAGCAGAAGAACCCGGGACAGACGAGGCAATGAGCAGTTCTTC	CASRRTRDRRGNEQFF	TRBD1	TRBV7-2	TRBJ2-1	-
TGCGCCAGCAGCCAGCTGACTAGCGGATTCAAAAACATTCAGTACTTC	CASSQLTSGFKNIQYF	TRBD2	TRBV4-1	TRBJ2-4	-
TGTGCCAGCAGCTTACCCCCGGCACCCCCGGGAGAGACCCAGTACTTC	CASSLPPAPPGETQYF	-	TRBV7-9	TRBJ2-5	-
TGTGCCAGCAGTGATTTACCTAGTCAGCCCCAGCATTTT	CASSDLPSQPQHF	-	TRBV6-1	TRBJ1-5	-
TGTGCCACCAGTGATTTAGGACAGGGGACAGATACGCAGTATTTT	CATSDLGQGTDTQYF	TRBD1	TRBV24-1	TRBJ2-3	-
TGTGCCAGCAGGCGGGGTCAGGGTCGATCAGCCCAGCATTTT	CASRRGQGRSAQHF	-	TRBV28	TRBJ1-5	-
TGTGCCACCACCCCCGTAACGGGAGTCAAAAGAGATACGCAGTATTTT	CATTPVTGVKRDTQYF	-	TRBV10-3	TRBJ2-3	-
TGTGCCAGCAGCGAACACAGGGAACCCACAGATACGCAGTATTTT	CASSEHREPTDTQYF	-	TRBV5-4	TRBJ2-3	-
TGTGCCAGCAGCCCCGAGGGCCTCTATGGCTACACCTTC	CASSPEGLYGYTF	-	TRBV6-4	TRBJ1-2	-
TGTGCCAGCAGTTCAGAGACAGGGGTCTACACTGAAGCTTTCTTT	CASSSETGVYTEAFF	TRBD1	TRBV6-5	TRBJ1-1	-
TGTGCCAGTAGAGACAGGGGTGGGCAGCCCCAGCATTTT	CASRDRGGQPQHF	TRBD1	TRBV19	TRBJ1-5	-
TGTGCCACCACCGGGGGACACAGGGGGCTGGGAGAGACCCAGTACTTC	CATTGGHRGLGETQYF	TRBD1	TRBV19	TRBJ2-5	-
TGTGCCAGCTCACCACCGGAGGAGGGGTTCACCTACGAGCAGTACTTC	CASSPPEEGFTYEQYF	-	TRBV18	TRBJ2-7	-
TGTGCCAGCAGCTTACAGGGCGGGAGAGGCACAGATACGCAGTATTTT	CASSLQGGRGTDTQYF	TRBD2	TRBV7-2	TRBJ2-3	-
TGTGCCAGCTCACCACCTTACACCATACTAGCGGGAGGAAACACCGGGGAGCTGTTTTTT	CASSPPYTILAGGNTGELFF	TRBD2	TRBV18	TRBJ2-2	-
TGTGCCAGCAGCGAAGACAGGGTAAACATTCAGTACTTC	CASSEDRVNIQYF	TRBD1	TRBV2	TRBJ2-4	-
TGTGCCAGCGGGGCTAGCGGGGGGGCCTACGAGCAGTACTTC	CASGASGGAYEQYF	TRBD2	TRBV6-6	TRBJ2-7	-
TGCGCCAGCAGCCAACAGGGTTCCTACGAGCAGTACTTC	CASSQQGSYEQYF	-	TRBV4-3	TRBJ2-7	-
TGTGCCAGCAGCTTTGCGGTCTGGAGCTCCTACAATGAGCAGTTCTTC	CASSFAVWSSYNEQFF	-	TRBV11-2	TRBJ2-1	-
TGTGCCAGCAGTTCGGGACAGGGGGCAATTAGACGAGGCTACACCTTC	CASSSGQGAIRRGYTF	TRBD1	TRBV27	TRBJ1-2	once
TGTGCCAGCAGCCGGGGACAGGGCATGAACACTGAAGCTTTCTTT	CASSRGQGMNTEAFF	TRBD1	TRBV3-1/TRBV3-2	TRBJ1-1	-
TGTGCCAGCACTCCTACCGACACAGGTGGAAACACCATATATTTT	CASTPTDTGGNTIYF	-	TRBV2	TRBJ1-3	-
TGTGCCAGCAGCCAACATCCCGGGACAGGGACCAGTCAGCCCCAGCATTTT	CASSQHPGTGTSQPQHF	TRBD1	TRBV7-9	TRBJ1-5	-
TGCAGCGCCGCCGGACAGGTGAACACCGGGGAGCTGTTTTTT	CSAAGQVNTGELFF	TRBD1	TRBV29-1	TRBJ2-2	-
TGTGCCAGTAGCCCCGAGGTCGTCTTTCCCGGCTACACCTTC	CASSPEVVFPGYTF	-	TRBV19	TRBJ1-2	-
TGCGCCAGCAGCTCTGGTCGGTGGAGCTCCTACAATGAGCAGTTCTTC	CASSSGRWSSYNEQFF	-	TRBV5-1	TRBJ2-1	-
TGTGCCAGCAGTTGGACAGCCGATAGCAATCAGCCCCAGCATTTT	CASSWTADSNQPQHF	-	TRBV6-5	TRBJ1-5	-
TGTGCCAGCAGCCCTCAAAGACTAGCTCCCAACAATGAGCAGTTCTTC	CASSPQRLAPNNEQFF	TRBD2	TRBV7-9	TRBJ2-1	-
TGTGCCAGCAGCAAGAGGACTAGCGGTCACAATGAGCAGTTCTTC	CASSKRTSGHNEQFF	TRBD2	TRBV11-3	TRBJ2-1	-
TGTGCCAGCAGTGGGGACTTTAGCTCCTATAATTCACCCCTCCACTTT	CASSGDFSSYNSPLHF	-	TRBV2	TRBJ1-6	few
TGTGCTTCAAGGGGGACAGGGTGGTTAAGCAATCAGCCCCAGCATTTT	CASRGTGWLSNQPQHF	TRBD1	TRBV2	TRBJ1-5	-
TGTGCCAGTAGTACATCAGGGGGGTACCGCTCCTACAATGAGCAGTTCTTC	CASSTSGGYRSYNEQFF	-	TRBV19	TRBJ2-1	-
TGCGCCAGCAGCCGGGGCCAGGGGGTCTTCGGGGAGCTGTTTTTT	CASSRGQGVFGELFF	TRBD1	TRBV4-1	TRBJ2-2	-
TGTGCCAGCAGACTCGGACAGGGCCCCTTC	CASRLGQGPF	TRBD1	TRBV3-1/TRBV3-2	TRBJ1-2	-
TGTGCCAGCAGCTTTAGCCAGGGAACATCCCAAACAGCCAATCAGCCCCAGCATTTT	CASSFSQGTSQTANQPQHF	-	TRBV5-4	TRBJ1-5	-
TGTGCCAGCAGAAATACTTCCTATTCTGGCTACACCTTC	CASRNTSYSGYTF	-	TRBV27	TRBJ1-2	-
TGTGCCAGCAGCTCCCGAGCTCCTCGCGCGGGAGGTTGGTACGAGCAGTACTTC	CASSSRAPRAGGWYEQYF	TRBD2	TRBV7-2	TRBJ2-7	-
TGCGCCAGCAGCTTGGATCACGGAGGAGGGAGGGAGACCCAGTACTTC	CASSLDHGGGRETQYF	-	TRBV5-1	TRBJ2-5	-